One sample yielded the 18 T cell receptor beta chains listed below, sequenced in a study of T cell clonality in common variable immunodeficiency. Repertoires were generated with immunoSEQ multiplex PCR, while TCRdb's copy carries only in-frame clones and drops some. This repertoire holds over 55,000 clones, and none appear only once. Sequencing was done on a sample of peripheral blood mononuclear cells. These TCRs come from a person aged 18-69 years in good health.

There are many counts of this clone. The read ends 3 residues early relative to the CDR3; the germline J gene fills the gap. The chain carries TRBV7-6 and TRBJ2-5; 8 positions match TRBD1. The CDR3 is 13 residues long. Germline V gene data show CDR1 as SGHVS and CDR2 as FNYEAQ. V lost 3 bases and J lost 6; bases outside the gene matches: 3. The CDR3 bases that were read are TGTGCCAGCAGCTTCGGACAGGGAAAGACC. Translated: CASSFGQGKT. The whole CDR3 reads CASSFGQGKTQYF.

At least ten counts were recorded for this clone. Read data end 3 residues before the CDR3 end; the end is taken from the germline J gene. The chain uses TRBV7-2 and TRBJ2-2, with 9 bases aligning to TRBD2. The CDR3 is 15 residues long. The trim removed 3 bases at V and 3 bases at J, leaving 2 bases unmatched. Germline CDR1 and CDR2: SGHTA and FQGNSA. This CDR3 is CASSLTSGHTGELFF. CDR3 DNA (partial): TGTGCCAGCAGCTTGACTAGCGGACACACCGGGGAG.

Incomplete CDR3 DNA: TGCGCCAGCAGCTTGTCAGCGAAGGTTGGAAACACC. Its protein product is CASSLSAKVGNT. The full CDR3 is CASSLSAKVGNTIYF. The chain combines TRBV5-1 with TRBJ1-3; D unclear. The read comes to an end 3 residues before the CDR3 does, leaving the germline J gene to fill in the end. This CDR3 has 15 amino acids. Germline CDR1 reads SGHRS; CDR2 reads YFSETQ. V lost 1 base and J lost 3, with 11 bases in between.

Ten or more counts support this clone. The DNA ends 3 residues before the CDR3 does, and the rest of the CDR3 is filled in from the germline J gene. The chain employs TRBV10-3 and TRBJ2-7; TRBD1 matches 8 bases. Germline lookup yields CDR1 ENHRY and CDR2 SYGVKD. The V gene end was trimmed by 0 bases and the J gene end by 4 bases; junction bases not matched to a gene: 2. The CDR3 is made up of 14 amino acids. The sequenced CDR3 bases are TGTGCCATCAGTGAGTCTCAGGGGGCTTACGAG. This gives the protein CAISESQGAYE. Given in full, the CDR3 is CAISESQGAYEQYF.

There are many counts of this clone. The CDR3 end lies 3 residues beyond the end of the read and is filled in from the germline J gene. This chain links TRBV20-1 with TRBJ1-2; possible D gene TRBD1, 6 bases. This CDR3 comprises 13 residues. Germline loops: CDR1 DFQATT, CDR2 SNEGSKA (reference sequence). V lost 3 bases and J 2 bases, leaving 10 bases between the germline ends. CDR3 residues: CSASVQGNYGYTF. CDR3 DNA (partial): TGCAGTGCTAGCGTACAGGGCAACTATGGC.

This clone came up many times. The CDR3 end is not reached by the read, which stops 3 residues before it; the germline J gene fills it in. This chain joins TRBV5-1 and TRBJ2-2; perhaps TRBD1 as D (5 bases). This CDR3 is built from 16 residues. Germline values: CDR1 SGHRS, CDR2 YFSETQ. With 2 bases removed from V and 4 bases from J, the gap between germline ends came to 15 bases. Partial CDR3 DNA: TGCGCCAGCAGCTTAGAACTCAGGGTTAGCACCGGGGAG. This translates into CASSLELRVSTGE. From start to end, the CDR3 is CASSLELRVSTGELFF.

This clone has at least ten counts. The read is 3 residues too short to cover the CDR3 end, so that end is filled in from the germline J gene. This chain uses TRBV5-1 with TRBJ2-3; weak D call: TRBD2 (6 bases). The CDR3 consists of 17 residues. Germline values: CDR1 SGHRS, CDR2 YFSETQ. Trimming removed 0 bases from V and 4 bases from J, with 18 bases in between. The chain's CDR3 is CASSLAGSGFFSDTQYF. Partial CDR3 DNA: TGCGCCAGCAGCTTGGCGGGGAGCGGGTTTTTTTCAGATACG.

This clone was counted at least ten times. With the read ending 3 residues before the CDR3 end, the germline J gene is used to fill in that end. The chain is built from TRBV30 and TRBJ2-1; 10 bases match TRBD2. This CDR3 has 14 amino acids. Germline loops: CDR1 GTSNPN, CDR2 SVGIG (reference sequence). V gave up 0 bases and J gave up 4 bases; unmatched junction bases: 0. CDR3 region: CAWSVLAGYNEQFF. The sequenced CDR3 bases are TGTGCCTGGAGTGTACTAGCGGGGTACAATGAG.

This clone was seen repeatedly, ten times or more. Incomplete CDR3 DNA: TGTGCCAGCAGTCTAGGACCGAACAGGGGGTCCGGGGCCAACGTC. This translates into CASSLGPNRGSGANV. The entire CDR3 is CASSLGPNRGSGANVLTF. The V and J genes are TRBV12-3 or TRBV12-4 and TRBJ2-6; 8 nucleotides agree with TRBD1. The read ends 3 residues before the CDR3 terminus; that terminus is restored from the germline J gene. Trimming cost V 5 bases and J 4 bases; bases outside gene matches: 13. The CDR3 has 18 amino acids.

This clone was seen ten or more times. The missing CDR3 end, 3 residues past where the read stops, is filled in from the germline J gene. This sequence joins TRBV6-2 or TRBV6-3 and TRBJ2-6; 8 nucleotides align to TRBD1. The CDR3 consists of 16 residues. The J segment lost 1 base and the V segment lost 2 bases, leaving 1 base of the junction unmatched. Germline CDR1 reads MNHEY; CDR2 reads SVGEGT. The chain's CDR3 is CASSYRTGSGANVLTF. CDR3 DNA, as far as it was read: TGTGCCAGCAGTTACAGGACAGGGTCTGGGGCCAACGTC.

Ten or more counts support this clone. Read sequence stops 3 residues before the CDR3 end, and the germline J gene provides the missing end. The V call is TRBV30, the J call TRBJ1-6, with D maybe TRBD1 (6 bases). CDR1 and CDR2 from the germline V gene are GTSNPN and SVGIG (reference sequence). This CDR3 contains 14 residues. V shed 3 bases and J shed 5 bases, with 11 bases lying between them. The sequenced part of the CDR3 DNA is TGTGCCTGGAGCGGGGGGCTCAATAATTCACCC. As protein: CAWSGGLNNSP. The whole CDR3 protein is CAWSGGLNNSPLHF.

This clone was found many times. The CDR3 end is not reached by the read, which stops 3 residues before it; the germline J gene fills it in. The chain links TRBV29-1 to TRBJ2-1, with 8 bases lining up with TRBD2. This CDR3 is built from 13 residues. CDR1 is SQVTM, CDR2 ANQGSEA, per germline. V lost 7 bases to trimming and J lost 7 bases; unmatched junction nucleotides: 9. The CDR3 sequence is CSAELAGLNEQFF. The CDR3 bases that were read are TGCAGCGCAGAATTAGCGGGATTAAATGAG.

This clone was recorded many times. Germline is not matched at one junction end, which may reflect a read error. The read is 3 residues too short to cover the CDR3 end, so that end is filled in from the germline J gene. This chain joins TRBV4-1 and TRBJ1-5, with TRBD1 matching over 11 bases. This CDR3 contains 17 residues. From germline, CDR1 is MGHRA and CDR2 YSYEKL. Incomplete CDR3 DNA: TGCGCCAGCAGCCGCCACGGGACAGGGGGGGGTAATCCGCCC. Its protein product is CASSRHGTGGGNPP. The CDR3 reads in full as CASSRHGTGGGNPPQHF.

This clone was detected ten times or more. The read stops 3 residues short of the end of the CDR3; the missing end is completed from the germline J gene. The chain recombines TRBV6-1 with TRBJ1-5; 7 bases map to TRBD1. The CDR3 totals 14 residues. Germline V gene data show CDR1 as MNHNS and CDR2 as SASEGT. The ends lost 4 bases at V and 2 bases at J; junction bases unmatched: 2. CDR3 bases read: TGTGCCAGCAGTGTCCAGGGGGGCAATCAGCCC. It encodes CASSVQGGNQP. The entire CDR3 protein reads CASSVQGGNQPQHF.

Many counts were recorded for this clone. The CDR3 end lies 3 residues beyond the end of the read and is filled in from the germline J gene. The J gene is TRBJ2-7, the V gene TRBV7-8; 9 positions match TRBD1. Per the germline V gene, CDR1 is SGHVS and CDR2 is FQNEAQ. V trimming: 4 bases; J trimming: 3 bases; junction bases outside the gene matches: 10. This CDR3 comprises 16 residues. The CDR3 bases that were read are TGTGCCAGCAGCTCGGGTGGTTGGGACAGGGACTACGAG. This gives the protein CASSSGGWDRDYE. The whole CDR3 sequence reads CASSSGGWDRDYEQYF.

This clone appeared many times. The CDR3 goes on 3 residues after the read ends, and that part is filled in from the germline J gene. V usage is TRBV2 and J usage is TRBJ2-5; 10 nucleotides match TRBD2. From germline, CDR1 is SNHLY and CDR2 FYNNEI. Trimming removed 4 bases from V and 4 bases from J; junction bases left unmatched: 9. The CDR3 is 16 residues long. CDR3 DNA (partial): TGTGCCAGCAGTGCTGGGCTAGCGGGAGTTTTAGAGACC. Its protein is CASSAGLAGVLET. The whole CDR3 sequence is CASSAGLAGVLETQYF.

This clone came up many times. The read stops 3 residues short of the end of the CDR3; the missing end is completed from the germline J gene. The chain combines TRBV7-2 with TRBJ2-4; D ambiguous. Deletions cut 4 bases from V and 5 bases from J, with 9 bases between. The CDR3 has 13 residues. Germline V gene sequence: CDR1 SGHTA, CDR2 FQGNSA. The sequenced CDR3 bases are TGTGCCAGCAGCTCTGGCCTCCAAAACATT. Translating it yields CASSSGLQNI. The entire CDR3 is CASSSGLQNIQYF. Filled out from reference TRBV7-2 and TRBJ2-4, the complete variable domain reads GAGVSQSPSNKVTEKGKDVELRCDPISGHTALYWYRQSLGQGLEFLIYFQGNSAPDKSGLPSDRFSAERTGGSVSTLTIQRTQQEDSAVYLCASSSGLQNIQYFGAGTRLSVL.

In this sample, this clone turned up many times. The sequenced fragment ends 3 residues before the CDR3 boundary, so the rest is inferred from the germline J gene. This chain connects TRBV30 to TRBJ2-1, with 7 bases identical to TRBD1. V shed 0 bases and J 2 bases; nucleotides not matched to a gene: 1. The CDR3 sequence is 14 residues long. The germline gives CDR1 GTSNPN, CDR2 SVGIG (reference sequence). The CDR3 bases that were read are TGTGCCTGGAGTGTAGGGACAGCCTACAATGAG. Amino acid sequence: CAWSVGTAYNE. The complete CDR3 protein is CAWSVGTAYNEQFF.